This T cell receptor beta chain was captured by sequencing in a study of shared clonotypes between healthy human individuals. TCRdb's copy holds only in-frame clones and misses some; the assay was immunoSEQ multiplex PCR. This table holds about 2.3 million clones, approximately 93% found once. Sequencing was carried out using naive CD4+ T cells from PBMCs. Regarding subset: CD45RA+ positively selected. The clonotype was recovered from a young man in good health. Some clones in this sample may be carry-over from other donors' samples.

DNA of the CDR3: TGCGCCAGCAGCTTCGGCGGGAGGATCCCAGATACGCAGTATTTT. As protein: CASSFGGRIPDTQYF. This chain uses TRBV5-1 with TRBJ2-3, with 8 bases matching TRBD2. The germline CDR1 and CDR2 sequences are SGHRS and YFSETQ. This CDR3 has 15 residues. The V segment lost 2 bases and the J segment 4 bases; nucleotides outside the gene matches: 6.